Reported below is one T cell receptor (beta chain). The repertoire was sequenced with immunoSEQ multiplex PCR; TCRdb's copy has only in-frame clones and lacks some. The data contain a few hundred thousand clones, around nine tenths of them singletons. These data are taken from a study of blood T cell repertoires in COVID-19. The CDR3 is 12 residues long. Trimming stripped 5 bases from V and 13 bases from J, with 17 bases between. Per the germline V gene, CDR1 is SGHAT and CDR2 is FQNNGV. This chain uses TRBV11-2 with TRBJ1-1, with D unresolved. Sequences were obtained from PBMCs or T cells enriched from blood (not recorded which). The TCR sequence derives from a woman in her forties who had recovered from COVID-19. The CDR3 DNA follows: TGTGCCAGCAGCCCGATCGCCTCGGAGGTTTTCTTT. It yields the protein CASSPIASEVFF.